This T cell receptor (beta chain) was profiled in a study of T-cell reconstitution after alpha-beta-depleted transplantation in children. V was shortened by 1 base and J by 3 bases, with 13 bases between the two germline ends. The germline gives CDR1 DFQATT, CDR2 SNEGSKA (reference sequence). The CDR3 spans 14 residues. This clonotype came up many times. The antigen is unknown. Study results and limitations: The origin of alpha-beta T cells about two months after transplant was reportedly several hundred expanded graft clones. Elevated TCRbeta diversity at day 60 was traced, in some patients, to surviving recipient T cells and thymic progenitors. By one year post-transplant, T-cell counts and diversity largely arose from T cells that were newly produced.

The TCRbeta library incorporated unique molecular identifiers. One entry per CDR3 protein results from TCRdb running MiXCR on the PCR reads. The sample has about 340,000 distinct CDR3 sequences; around 15% are singletons. This clonotype originated in a male patient aged 2 to 9 who had a stem cell transplant for acute lymphoblastic leukemia, so the T cells may come from the graft donor. Sequenced material: PBMCs, mostly from graft donor cells, taken 360 days after TCRalphabeta/CD19-depleted stem cell transplant. The chain is built from TRBV20-1 and TRBJ2-7; TRBD2 might be the D (6 bases). CDR3 in amino acids: CSARAPTSYYEQYF. The CDR3 nucleotides are TGCAGTGCTAGAGCGCCCACTAGCTACTACGAGCAGTACTTC.